Listed here is a single TCR beta chain. These data are taken from a study of T cells after somatic rescue of genetic block. Clones were read by immunoSEQ multiplex PCR, and TCRdb kept only the in-frame ones, dropping some. The sample gives about 72,000 clones, more than 75% of which show up once; roughly 2.8% is in the top ten. In germline, CDR1 is SGHDT, CDR2 YYEEEE. The CDR3 contains 13 residues. V lost 2 bases, J lost 8 bases, and 13 bases lay in between. This clonotype was obtained from a man aged 30 to 39. The sequencing sample was made of peripheral blood mononuclear cells (PBMCs). The rearrangement joins TRBV5-6 to TRBJ2-5, with unresolved D. CDR3 region: CASSFDRDGTQYF. DNA of the CDR3: TGTGCCAGCAGCTTTGATAGGGATGGAACCCAGTACTTC.